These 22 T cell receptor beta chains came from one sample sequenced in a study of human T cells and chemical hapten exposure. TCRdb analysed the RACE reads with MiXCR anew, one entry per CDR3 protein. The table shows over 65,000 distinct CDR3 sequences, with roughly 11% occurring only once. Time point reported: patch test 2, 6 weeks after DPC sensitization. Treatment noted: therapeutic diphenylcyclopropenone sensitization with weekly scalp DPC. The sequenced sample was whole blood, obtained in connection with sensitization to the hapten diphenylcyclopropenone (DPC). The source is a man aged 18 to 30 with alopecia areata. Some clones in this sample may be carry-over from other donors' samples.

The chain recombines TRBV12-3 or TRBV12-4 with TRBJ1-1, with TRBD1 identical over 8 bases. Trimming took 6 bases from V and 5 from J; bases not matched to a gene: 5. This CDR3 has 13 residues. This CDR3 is CASRTGAFTEAFF. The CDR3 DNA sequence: TGTGCCAGCAGGACAGGGGCCTTTACTGAAGCTTTCTTT.

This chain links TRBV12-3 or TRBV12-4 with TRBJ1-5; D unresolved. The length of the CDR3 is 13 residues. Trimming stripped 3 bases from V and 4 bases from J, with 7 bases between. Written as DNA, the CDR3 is TGTGCCAGCAGTTTGAAAGAAAATCAGCCCCAGCATTTT. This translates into CASSLKENQPQHF.

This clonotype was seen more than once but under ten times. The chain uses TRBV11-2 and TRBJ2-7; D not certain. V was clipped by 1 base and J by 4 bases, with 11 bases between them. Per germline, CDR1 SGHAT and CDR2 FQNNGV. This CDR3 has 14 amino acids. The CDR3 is CASSLAVFRYEQYF. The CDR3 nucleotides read TGTGCCAGCAGCTTAGCCGTTTTTCGATACGAGCAGTACTTC.

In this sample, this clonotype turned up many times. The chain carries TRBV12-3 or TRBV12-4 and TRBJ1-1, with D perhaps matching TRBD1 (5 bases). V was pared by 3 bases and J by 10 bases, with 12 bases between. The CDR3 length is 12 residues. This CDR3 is CASSFEGLGAFF. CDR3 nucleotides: TGTGCCAGCAGTTTTGAGGGGCTGGGAGCTTTCTTT.

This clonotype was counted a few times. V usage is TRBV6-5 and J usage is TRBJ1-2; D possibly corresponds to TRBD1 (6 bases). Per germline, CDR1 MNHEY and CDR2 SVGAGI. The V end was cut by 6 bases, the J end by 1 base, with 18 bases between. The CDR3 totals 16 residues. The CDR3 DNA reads TGTGCCAGCAGCCTCTTGTCAGGGGCCCTTAACTATGGCTACACCTTC. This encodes CASSLLSGALNYGYTF.

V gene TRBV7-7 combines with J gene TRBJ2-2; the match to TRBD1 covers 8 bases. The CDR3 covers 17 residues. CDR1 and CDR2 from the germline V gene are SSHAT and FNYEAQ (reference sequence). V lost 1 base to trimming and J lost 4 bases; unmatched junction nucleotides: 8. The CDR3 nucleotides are TGTGCCAGCAGCTTAGGGAGACAGGGGAGGAGCACCGGGGAGCTGTTTTTT. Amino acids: CASSLGRQGRSTGELFF. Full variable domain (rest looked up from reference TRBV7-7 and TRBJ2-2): GAGVSQSPRYKVTKRGQDVTLRCDPISSHATLYWYQQALGQGPEFLTYFNYEAQPDKSGLPSDRFSAERPEGSISTLTIQRTEQRDSAMYRCASSLGRQGRSTGELFFGEGSRLTVL.

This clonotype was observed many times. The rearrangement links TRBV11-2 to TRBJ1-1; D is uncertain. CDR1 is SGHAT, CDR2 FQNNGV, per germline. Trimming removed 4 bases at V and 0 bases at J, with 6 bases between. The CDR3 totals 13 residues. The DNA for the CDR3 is TGTGCCAGCAGCTCGTTGGTGAACACTGAAGCTTTCTTT. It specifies CASSSLVNTEAFF.

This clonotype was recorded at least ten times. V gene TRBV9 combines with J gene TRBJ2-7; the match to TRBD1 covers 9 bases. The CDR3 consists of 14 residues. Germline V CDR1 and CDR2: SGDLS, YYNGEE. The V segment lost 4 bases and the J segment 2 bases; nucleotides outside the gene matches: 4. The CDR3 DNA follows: TGTGCCAGCAGCCCCCGGGACAGGGCCTACGAGCAGTACTTC. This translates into CASSPRDRAYEQYF.

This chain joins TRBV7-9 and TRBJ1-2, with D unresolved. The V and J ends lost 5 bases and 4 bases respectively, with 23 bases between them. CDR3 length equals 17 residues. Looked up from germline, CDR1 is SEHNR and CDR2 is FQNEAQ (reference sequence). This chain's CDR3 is CASSPRTDSIGSYGYTF. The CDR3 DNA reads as TGTGCCAGCAGCCCGCGTACTGATTCTATTGGGAGCTATGGCTACACCTTC.

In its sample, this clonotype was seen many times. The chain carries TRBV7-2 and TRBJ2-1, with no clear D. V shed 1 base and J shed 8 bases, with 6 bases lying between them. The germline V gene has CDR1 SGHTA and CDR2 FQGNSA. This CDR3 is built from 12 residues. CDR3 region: CASSLVWDEQFF. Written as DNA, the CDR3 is TGTGCCAGCAGCTTAGTGTGGGATGAGCAGTTCTTC. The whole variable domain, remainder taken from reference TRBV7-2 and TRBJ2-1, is GAGVSQSPSNKVTEKGKDVELRCDPISGHTALYWYRQSLGQGLEFLIYFQGNSAPDKSGLPSDRFSAERTGGSVSTLTIQRTQQEDSAVYLCASSLVWDEQFFGPGTRLTVL.

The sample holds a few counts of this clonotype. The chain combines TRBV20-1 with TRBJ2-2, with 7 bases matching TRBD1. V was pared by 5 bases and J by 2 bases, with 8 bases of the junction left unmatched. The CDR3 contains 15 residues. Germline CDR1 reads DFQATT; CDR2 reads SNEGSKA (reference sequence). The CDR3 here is CSARGRDRNTGELFF. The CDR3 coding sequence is TGCAGTGCTCGAGGCCGGGACAGAAACACCGGGGAGCTGTTTTTT.

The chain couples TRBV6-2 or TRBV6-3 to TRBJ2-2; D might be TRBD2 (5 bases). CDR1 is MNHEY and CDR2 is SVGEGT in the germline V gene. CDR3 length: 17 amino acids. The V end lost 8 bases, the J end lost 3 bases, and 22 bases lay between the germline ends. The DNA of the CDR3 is TGTGCCAGCTCCTACGACCCCACGGGGATGGACACCGGGGAGCTGTTTTTT. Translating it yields CASSYDPTGMDTGELFF.

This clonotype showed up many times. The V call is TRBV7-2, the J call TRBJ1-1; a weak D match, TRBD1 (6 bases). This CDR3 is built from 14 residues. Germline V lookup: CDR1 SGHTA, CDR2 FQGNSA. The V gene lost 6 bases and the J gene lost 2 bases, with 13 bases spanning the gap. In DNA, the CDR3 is TGTGCCAGCAGTGCCGGGACACATAACACTGAAGCTTTCTTT. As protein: CASSAGTHNTEAFF.

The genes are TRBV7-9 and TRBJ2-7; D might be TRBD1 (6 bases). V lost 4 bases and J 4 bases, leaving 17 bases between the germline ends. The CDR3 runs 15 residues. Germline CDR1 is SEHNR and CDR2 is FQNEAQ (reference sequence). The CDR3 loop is CASSYRETGQYEQYF. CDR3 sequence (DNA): TGTGCCAGCAGCTACAGAGAAACGGGACAATACGAGCAGTACTTC.

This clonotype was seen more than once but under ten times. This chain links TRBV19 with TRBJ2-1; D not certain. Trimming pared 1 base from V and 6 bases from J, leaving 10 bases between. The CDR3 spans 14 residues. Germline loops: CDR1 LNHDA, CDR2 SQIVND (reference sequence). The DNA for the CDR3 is TGTGCCAGTAGTATAGTCTCACAAATCAATGAGCAGTTCTTC. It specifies CASSIVSQINEQFF.

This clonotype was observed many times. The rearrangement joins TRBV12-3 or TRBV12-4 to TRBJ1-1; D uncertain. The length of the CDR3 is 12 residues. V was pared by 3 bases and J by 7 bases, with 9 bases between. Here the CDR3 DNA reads TGTGCCAGCAGTTTTCTGGGCAGTGAAGCTTTCTTT. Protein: CASSFLGSEAFF.

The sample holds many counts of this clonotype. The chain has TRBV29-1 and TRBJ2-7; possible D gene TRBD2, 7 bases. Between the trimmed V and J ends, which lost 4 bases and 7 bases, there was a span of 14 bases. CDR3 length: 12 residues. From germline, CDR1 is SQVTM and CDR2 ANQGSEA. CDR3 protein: CSVGQAGGEQYF. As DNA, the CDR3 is TGCAGCGTTGGACAGGCCGGGGGGGAGCAGTACTTC.

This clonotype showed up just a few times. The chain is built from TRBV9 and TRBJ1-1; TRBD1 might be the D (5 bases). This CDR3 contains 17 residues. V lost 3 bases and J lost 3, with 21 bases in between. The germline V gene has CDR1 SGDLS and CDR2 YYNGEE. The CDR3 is CASSALRGRGRDTEAFF. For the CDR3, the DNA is TGTGCCAGCAGCGCCCTGAGGGGTCGCGGTAGGGACACTGAAGCTTTCTTT.

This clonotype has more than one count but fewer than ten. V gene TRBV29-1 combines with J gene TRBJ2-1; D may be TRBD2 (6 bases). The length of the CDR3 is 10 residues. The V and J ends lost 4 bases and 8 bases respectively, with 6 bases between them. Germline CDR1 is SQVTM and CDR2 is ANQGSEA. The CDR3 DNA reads TGCAGCGTTGGGGGGGATGAGCAGTTCTTC. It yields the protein CSVGGDEQFF.

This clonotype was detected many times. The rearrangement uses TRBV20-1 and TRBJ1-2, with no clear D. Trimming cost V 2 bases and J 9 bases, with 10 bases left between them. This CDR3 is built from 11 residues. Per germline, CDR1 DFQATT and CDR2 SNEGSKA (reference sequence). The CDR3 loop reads CSARLGFSYTF. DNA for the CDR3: TGCAGTGCTAGACTGGGTTTTAGCTACACCTTC.

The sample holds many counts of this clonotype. The CDR3 loop reads CASSEWVRRSEQYV. CDR3 in DNA: TGTGCCAGCAGTGAATGGGTTAGAAGAAGCGAGCAGTACGTC. This chain joins TRBV25-1 and TRBJ2-7, with no clear D. CDR3 size: 14 residues. Germline-derived CDR1 and CDR2 are MGHDK and SYGVNS. Trimming removed 1 base from V and 6 bases from J, with 13 bases in between.

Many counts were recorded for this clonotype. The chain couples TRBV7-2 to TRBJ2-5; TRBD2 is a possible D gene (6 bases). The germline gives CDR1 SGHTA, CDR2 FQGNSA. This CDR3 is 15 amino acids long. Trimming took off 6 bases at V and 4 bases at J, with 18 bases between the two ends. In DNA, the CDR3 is TGTGCCAGCAGGCGCAGAGGAGGGGACGGAGAGACCCAGTACTTC. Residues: CASRRRGGDGETQYF.